This T cell receptor beta chain was captured in a study of STAT5B mutations in CD4+ large granular lymphocyte leukemia. Generated by immunoSEQ multiplex PCR, the TCRdb table keeps only in-frame clones and is missing some. The table lists about 48,000 clones, 60% to 75% of them singletons. CDR1 is SGHAT and CDR2 is FQNNGV in the germline V gene. Trimming took 4 bases from V and 8 from J, leaving 11 bases between them. There are 13 residues in the CDR3. General study points: No patients shared main leukemic clonotypes, though 25% to 30% appeared at low frequency elsewhere.

On this clone: Its matching antigen is unknown.

The chain recombines TRBV11-2 with TRBJ2-2; D is unresolved. The clonotype comes from a human donor in good health. Sequencing was performed on CD4+ T cells from blood buffy coats. This CDR3 is CASSSQVGGELFF. CDR3 DNA: TGTGCCAGCAGCTCCCAAGTCGGGGGGGAGCTGTTTTTT.